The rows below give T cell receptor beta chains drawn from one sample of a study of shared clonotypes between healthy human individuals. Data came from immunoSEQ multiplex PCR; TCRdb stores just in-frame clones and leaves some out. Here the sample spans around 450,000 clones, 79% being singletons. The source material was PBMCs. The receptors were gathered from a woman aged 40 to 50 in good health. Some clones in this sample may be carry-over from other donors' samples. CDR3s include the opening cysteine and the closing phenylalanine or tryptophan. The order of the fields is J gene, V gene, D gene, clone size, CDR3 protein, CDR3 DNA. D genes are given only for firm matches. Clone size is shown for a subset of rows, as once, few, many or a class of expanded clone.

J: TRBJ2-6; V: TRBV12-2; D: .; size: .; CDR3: CASRDTGTGDGANVLTF; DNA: TGTGCAAGTCGCGATACCGGGACAGGGGACGGGGCCAACGTCCTGACTTTC
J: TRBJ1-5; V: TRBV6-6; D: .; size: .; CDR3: CASSYEMTGFQPQHF; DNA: TGTGCCAGCAGTTACGAGATGACAGGTTTCCAGCCCCAGCATTTT
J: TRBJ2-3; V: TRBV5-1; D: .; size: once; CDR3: CASSLAGASTDTQYF; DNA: TGCGCCAGCAGCTTGGCGGGAGCTAGCACAGATACGCAGTATTTT
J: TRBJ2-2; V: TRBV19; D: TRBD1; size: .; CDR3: CASSRGQGWSDTGELFF; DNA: TGTGCCAGTAGTAGGGGACAGGGGTGGTCCGACACCGGGGAGCTGTTTTTT
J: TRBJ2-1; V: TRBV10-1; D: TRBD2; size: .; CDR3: CASSLGLAGGYNEQFF; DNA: TGCGCCAGCAGCTTGGGACTAGCGGGTGGTTACAATGAGCAGTTCTTC
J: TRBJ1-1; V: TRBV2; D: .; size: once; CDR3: CASSEGGHITEAFF; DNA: TGTGCCAGCAGTGAAGGCGGACATATCACTGAAGCTTTCTTT
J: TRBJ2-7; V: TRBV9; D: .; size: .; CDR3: CASSVSRANYEQYF; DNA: TGTGCCAGCAGCGTCTCGCGGGCAAACTACGAGCAGTACTTC
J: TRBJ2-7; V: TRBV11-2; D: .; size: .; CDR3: CASSFMDRGYEQYF; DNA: TGTGCCAGCAGCTTTATGGACCGGGGCTACGAGCAGTACTTC
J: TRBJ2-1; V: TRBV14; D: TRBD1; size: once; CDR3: CASSQGQGRYNEQFF; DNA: TGTGCCAGCAGCCAGGGACAGGGGAGGTACAATGAGCAGTTCTTC
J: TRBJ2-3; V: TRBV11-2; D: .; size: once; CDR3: CASSLDTGGTDTQYF; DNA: TGTGCCAGCAGCTTAGATACCGGGGGCACAGATACGCAGTATTTT
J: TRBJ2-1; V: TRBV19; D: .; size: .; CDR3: CASKPRQMGNEQFF; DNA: TGTGCCAGTAAGCCTAGGCAGATGGGGAATGAGCAGTTCTTC
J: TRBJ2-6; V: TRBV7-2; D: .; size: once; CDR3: CASSLEGRANVLTF; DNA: TGTGCCAGCAGCTTAGAAGGGAGGGCCAACGTCCTGACTTTC
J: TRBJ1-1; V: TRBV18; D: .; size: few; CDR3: CASQGTNMNTEAFF; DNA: TGTGCCAGCCAGGGGACCAACATGAACACTGAAGCTTTCTTT
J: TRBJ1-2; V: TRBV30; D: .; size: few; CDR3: CAWSVRDNGYTF; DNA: TGTGCCTGGAGTGTAAGGGACAATGGCTACACCTTC
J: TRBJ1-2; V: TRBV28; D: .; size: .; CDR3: CASSATPLTTLPTF; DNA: TGTGCCAGCAGCGCGACTCCACTTACGACACTTCCCACCTTC
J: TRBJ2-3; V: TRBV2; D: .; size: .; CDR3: CASQRLLSSTDTQYF; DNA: TGTGCCAGCCAGCGTTTGCTTTCTAGCACAGATACGCAGTATTTT
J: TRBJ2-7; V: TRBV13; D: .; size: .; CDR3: CASSLGGVYNEQYF; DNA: TGTGCCAGCAGCTTAGGCGGGGTTTATAACGAGCAGTACTTC
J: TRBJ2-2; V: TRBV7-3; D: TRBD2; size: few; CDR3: CASSDVLAGAGELFF; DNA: TGTGCCAGCAGCGACGTCCTAGCGGGCGCCGGGGAGCTGTTTTTT
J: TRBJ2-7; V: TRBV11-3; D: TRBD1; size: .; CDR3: CASSLSQGDEQYF; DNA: TGTGCCAGCAGCTTATCGCAGGGGGACGAGCAGTACTTC
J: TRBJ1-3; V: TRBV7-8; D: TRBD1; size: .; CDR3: CASSDWTGGAGGNTIYF; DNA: TGTGCCAGCAGCGACTGGACAGGGGGCGCCGGAGGAAACACCATATATTTT
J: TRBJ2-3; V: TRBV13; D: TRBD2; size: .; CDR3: CASSLAASGDTQYF; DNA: TGTGCCAGCAGCTTAGCGGCTAGCGGGGATACGCAGTATTTT
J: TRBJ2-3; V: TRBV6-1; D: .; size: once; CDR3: CASSELAIPTDTQYF; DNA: TGTGCCAGCAGTGAACTAGCGATTCCCACAGATACGCAGTATTTT
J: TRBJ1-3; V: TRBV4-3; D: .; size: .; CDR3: CASSQDHSRGNTIYF; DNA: TGCGCCAGCAGCCAGGACCACAGCCGGGGAAACACCATATATTTT
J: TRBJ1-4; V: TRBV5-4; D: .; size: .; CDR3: CASTHMGGDEKLFF; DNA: TGTGCCAGCACCCACATGGGTGGGGATGAAAAACTGTTTTTT
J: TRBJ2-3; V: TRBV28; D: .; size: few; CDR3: CASSLQAPPSTQYF; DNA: TGTGCCAGCAGTTTACAGGCCCCACCGAGTACGCAGTATTTT
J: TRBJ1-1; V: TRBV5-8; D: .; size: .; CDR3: CASSQGLLEAFF; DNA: TGTGCCAGCAGCCAAGGTCTTCTCGAGGCTTTCTTT
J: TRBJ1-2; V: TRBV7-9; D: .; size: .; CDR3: CASSPRQETTYGYTF; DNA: TGTGCCAGCAGCCCTCGACAGGAGACAACCTATGGCTACACCTTC
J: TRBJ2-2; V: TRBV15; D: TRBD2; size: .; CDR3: CATSSTSGRASYTGELFF; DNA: TGTGCCACCAGCAGTACTAGCGGGAGGGCCTCATACACCGGGGAGCTGTTTTTT
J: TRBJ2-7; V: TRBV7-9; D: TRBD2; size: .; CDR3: CASSSYMTSFKDEQYF; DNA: TGTGCCAGCAGCTCCTATATGACTAGCTTTAAAGACGAGCAGTACTTC
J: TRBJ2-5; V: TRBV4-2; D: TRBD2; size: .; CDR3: CASSQLLADQETQYF; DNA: TGTGCCAGCAGCCAACTACTAGCGGACCAAGAGACCCAGTACTTC
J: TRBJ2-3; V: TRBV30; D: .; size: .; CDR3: CAWLEGVGTDTQYF; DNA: TGTGCCTGGTTGGAAGGGGTGGGCACAGATACGCAGTATTTT
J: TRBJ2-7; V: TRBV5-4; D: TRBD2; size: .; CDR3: CASSLRGLAGSSYEQYF; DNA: TGTGCCAGCAGCTTGAGGGGGCTAGCGGGAAGCTCCTACGAGCAGTACTTC
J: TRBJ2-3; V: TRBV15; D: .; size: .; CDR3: CATSRDLGDTQYF; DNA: TGTGCCACCAGCAGAGATCTGGGAGATACGCAGTATTTT
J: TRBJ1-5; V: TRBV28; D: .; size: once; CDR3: CASSLARVEKAQHF; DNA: TGTGCCAGCAGTTTAGCCAGGGTTGAAAAGGCCCAGCATTTT
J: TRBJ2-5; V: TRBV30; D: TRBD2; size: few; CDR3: CAWSTGLAWETQYF; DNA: TGTGCCTGGAGTACGGGACTAGCATGGGAGACCCAGTACTTC
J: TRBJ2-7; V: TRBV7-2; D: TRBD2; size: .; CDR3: CASSPGGTSYEQYF; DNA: TGTGCCAGCAGCCCGGGGGGTACCTCCTACGAGCAGTACTTC
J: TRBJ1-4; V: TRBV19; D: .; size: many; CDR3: CASSIGRQGTGEKLFF; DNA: TGTGCCAGTAGTATCGGACGCCAGGGGACGGGAGAAAAACTGTTTTTT
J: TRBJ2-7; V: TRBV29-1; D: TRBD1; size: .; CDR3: CSFSGTGTYEQYF; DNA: TGCAGCTTCTCCGGGACAGGGACTTACGAGCAGTACTTC
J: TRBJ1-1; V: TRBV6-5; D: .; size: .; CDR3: CASSYQRNTEAFF; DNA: TGTGCCAGCAGTTACCAGCGGAACACTGAAGCTTTCTTT
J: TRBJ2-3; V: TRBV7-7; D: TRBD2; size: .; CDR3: CASSLGPGGLGDTQYF; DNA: TGTGCTAGCAGCTTAGGGCCGGGGGGGCTTGGAGATACGCAGTATTTT
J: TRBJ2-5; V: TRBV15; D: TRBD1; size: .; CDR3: CATSSFGTVKTQYF; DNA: TGTGCCACCAGCAGCTTTGGGACAGTTAAGACCCAGTACTTC
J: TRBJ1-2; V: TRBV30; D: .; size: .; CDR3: CAWSSQGNGGYTF; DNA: TGTGCCTGGAGTTCACAGGGAAACGGCGGCTACACCTTC